The 32 T cell receptor beta chains in this list originate from one sample, sequenced in a study of neurological immune-mediated disorders. One entry per CDR3 protein, called by TCRdb with MiXCR from the 5' RACE reads. Of approximately 50,000 distinct CDR3 sequences detected, roughly 3.5% appear once; the ten largest clones hold less than 2%. Sequencing was done on a sample of PBMCs. Source of these receptors: a man aged 25-45 years with multiple sclerosis.

The sample holds many counts of this clonotype. This chain connects TRBV6-5 to TRBJ2-6; D gene uncertain. The CDR3 is made up of 13 amino acids. Trimming took 6 bases from V and 4 from J, leaving 7 bases between them. Germline V CDR1 and CDR2: MNHEY, SVGAGI. The chain's CDR3 is CASRPSGANVLTF. The DNA for the CDR3 is TGTGCCAGCAGACCATCGGGGGCCAACGTCCTGACTTTC.

Notes on this clonotype: A much larger clone is a single base away; this may be a read error. CDR3 region: CSALMELYGYTF. The DNA of the CDR3 is TGCAGTGCACTCATGGAACTGTATGGCTACACCTTC. This rearrangement joins TRBV20-1 to TRBJ1-2; D is unresolved. Germline V gene lookup returns CDR1 DFQATT and CDR2 SNEGSKA (reference sequence). The CDR3 is 12 amino acids. V lost 6 bases, J lost 5 bases, and 13 bases lay in between.

This clonotype was detected many times. The rearrangement links TRBV27 to TRBJ1-1; D remains ambiguous. The CDR3 is 13 residues long. V was pared by 3 bases and J by 10 bases, with 15 bases between. The V gene's germline CDR1 is MNHEY and CDR2 SMNVEV (reference sequence). The CDR3 DNA is TGTGCCAGCAGTTTGTGTGTAGACTGTTCAGCTTTCTTT. Its translation is CASSLCVDCSAFF.

In this sample, this clonotype turned up many times. The CDR3 DNA sequence: TGCGCCAGCAGCCTGGGGTTAGCGGGAAATCAGATTGAAGAGACCCAGTACTTC. This gives the protein CASSLGLAGNQIEETQYF. The V call is TRBV5-1, the J call TRBJ2-5; the match to TRBD2 covers 8 bases. V gave up 4 bases and J gave up 3 bases; unmatched junction bases: 17. The CDR3 has 18 residues. Germline V CDR1 and CDR2: SGHRS, YFSETQ.

This clonotype came up many times. The chain links TRBV4-1 to TRBJ2-7; no firm D call. Trimming shortened V by 1 base and J by 1 base, and 5 bases separated the two germline ends. The V gene's germline CDR1 is MGHRA and CDR2 YSYEKL. The length of the CDR3 is 13 residues. CDR3: CASSQVGSYEQYF. CDR3 DNA: TGCGCCAGCAGCCAAGTGGGATCCTACGAGCAGTACTTC.

This clonotype was counted at least ten times. This CDR3 reads CASSSFRRVYYGYTF. The CDR3 DNA sequence: TGTGCCAGCAGTTCGTTTCGCAGGGTTTACTATGGCTACACCTTC. The chain joins TRBV12-3 or TRBV12-4 to TRBJ1-2, with D possibly matching TRBD1 (5 bases). The CDR3 runs 15 residues. V was pared by 4 bases and J by 3 bases, with 15 bases between.

This clonotype showed up many times. The chain recombines TRBV28 with TRBJ2-7; D may be TRBD1 (6 bases). Germline loops: CDR1 MDHEN, CDR2 SYDVKM. The CDR3 loop spans 14 amino acids. Trimming took off 2 bases at V and 3 bases at J, with 11 bases between the two ends. CDR3 protein: CASSLTGRGYEQYF. The CDR3 DNA is TGTGCCAGCAGTTTAACAGGGAGAGGCTACGAGCAGTACTTC.

This clonotype has a count of ten or more. V gene TRBV12-3 or TRBV12-4 combines with J gene TRBJ1-2; weak D call: TRBD1 (5 bases). The CDR3 consists of 13 residues. V was shortened by 5 bases and J by 5 bases, with 12 bases between the two germline ends. The CDR3 DNA reads TGTGCCAGCAGTCAGGGACTTCGGTATGGCTACACCTTC. As protein: CASSQGLRYGYTF.

V is TRBV10-2 and J is TRBJ1-1; a possible D gene is TRBD1 (6 bases). The germline V gene encodes CDR1 WSHSY and CDR2 SAAADI. The V end was cut by 7 bases, the J end by 5 bases, with 14 bases between. CDR3 size: 13 residues. The CDR3 spells CASTLGAQTEAFF. In DNA form, the CDR3 reads TGCGCCAGCACCCTGGGGGCGCAGACTGAAGCTTTCTTT.

This clonotype was recorded many times. The V and J genes are TRBV5-1 and TRBJ1-2; a weak D match, TRBD1 (6 bases). From germline, CDR1 is SGHRS and CDR2 YFSETQ. The V end was cut by 4 bases, the J end by 1 base, with 17 bases between. This CDR3 is 16 amino acids long. The CDR3 nucleotides read TGCGCCAGCAGCCACCTGCGGGGGCAGATTAACTATGGCTACACCTTC. This translates into CASSHLRGQINYGYTF. Full variable domain (remainder filled in from reference TRBV5-1 and TRBJ1-2): KAGVTQTPRYLIKTRGQQVTLSCSPISGHRSVSWYQQTPGQGLQFLFEYFSETQRNKGNFPGRFSGRQFSNSRSEMNVSTLELGDSALYLCASSHLRGQINYGYTFGSGTRLTVV.

The rearrangement uses TRBV7-7 and TRBJ2-5, with TRBD1 as a possible D gene (6 bases). CDR3 length equals 14 residues. CDR1 is SSHAT, CDR2 FNYEAQ, per germline (reference sequence). The V and J ends lost 5 bases and 5 bases respectively, with 15 bases between them. CDR3 sequence: CASSQQGSPETQYF. The DNA of the CDR3 is TGTGCCAGCAGCCAGCAGGGGAGTCCCGAGACCCAGTACTTC.

This clonotype was seen at least ten times. The chain has TRBV3-1 and TRBJ1-2; D gene uncertain. This CDR3 comprises 13 residues. CDR1 and CDR2 (germline): LGHDT, YNNKEL (reference sequence). V was clipped by 1 base and J by 7 bases, with 10 bases between them. CDR3 nucleotides: TGTGCCAGCAGCCAAGGCTTAAGAAGTGGCTACACCTTC. Translation: CASSQGLRSGYTF.

This clonotype has ten or more counts. This chain links TRBV28 with TRBJ2-7; D gene uncertain. V lost 6 bases and J 0 bases, leaving 18 bases between the germline ends. The V gene's germline CDR1 is MDHEN and CDR2 SYDVKM. The CDR3 totals 16 residues. CDR3 protein: CASSLGPPSFSYEQYF. In DNA form, the CDR3 reads TGTGCCAGCAGCCTTGGACCGCCTTCTTTCTCCTACGAGCAGTACTTC.

Many counts were recorded for this clonotype. V gene TRBV12-3 or TRBV12-4 combines with J gene TRBJ2-3; 7 bases map to TRBD2. The V gene end was trimmed by 3 bases and the J gene end by 6 bases; junction bases not matched to a gene: 6. This CDR3 contains 14 residues. The CDR3, as DNA: TGTGCCAGCAGTTTTGGCGGGAGTTGGGATACGCAGTATTTT. It is translated as CASSFGGSWDTQYF.

This clonotype was detected only a few times. This may stem from a read error, because a much larger clone lies one nucleotide away. This rearrangement joins TRBV28 to TRBJ2-7; a weak D match, TRBD1 (6 bases). V was shortened by 5 bases and J by 3 bases, with 11 bases between the two germline ends. Germline V gene data show CDR1 as MDHEN and CDR2 as SYDVKM. There are 13 residues in the CDR3. For the CDR3, the DNA is TGTGCCAGCAGTGACAGGACCGTCTACGAGCAGTACTTC. It translates to CASSDRTVYEQYF.

At least ten counts were recorded for this clonotype. The chain combines TRBV6-5 with TRBJ1-1; D is undetermined. The CDR3 consists of 14 residues. Trimming left V 4 bases short and J 0 bases short, with 9 bases between. The V gene's germline CDR1 is MNHEY and CDR2 SVGAGI. CDR3 in DNA: TGTGCCAGCAGTTTTTTCGGACTGAACACTGAAGCTTTCTTT. Amino acid sequence: CASSFFGLNTEAFF.

This clonotype was seen more than once but under ten times. The J gene is TRBJ2-3, the V gene TRBV5-1; D possibly uses TRBD1 or TRBD2 (6 bases each). Trimming removed 3 bases at V and 7 bases at J, with 21 bases between. The CDR3 contains 16 residues. The germline CDR1 and CDR2 sequences are SGHRS and YFSETQ. DNA of the CDR3: TGCGCCAGCAGCTGGAAGGCGTCTAGAGGGGGGAATACGCAGTATTTT. Encoded protein: CASSWKASRGGNTQYF. Full variable domain (outside the CDR3, taken from reference TRBV5-1 and TRBJ2-3): KAGVTQTPRYLIKTRGQQVTLSCSPISGHRSVSWYQQTPGQGLQFLFEYFSETQRNKGNFPGRFSGRQFSNSRSEMNVSTLELGDSALYLCASSWKASRGGNTQYFGPGTRLTVL.

This clonotype was found many times. The rearrangement uses TRBV20-1 and TRBJ2-7; no reliable D call. This CDR3 spans 12 amino acids. V gave up 3 bases and J gave up 5 bases, with 11 bases separating them. Per the germline V gene, CDR1 is DFQATT and CDR2 is SNEGSKA (reference sequence). The CDR3 here is CSASNRVDEQYF. The DNA of the CDR3 is TGCAGTGCTAGCAACCGGGTAGACGAGCAGTACTTC.

This clonotype has at least ten counts. V is TRBV28 and J is TRBJ2-2; D might be TRBD2 (5 bases). The germline V gene has CDR1 MDHEN and CDR2 SYDVKM. Trimming took 6 bases from V and 6 from J, leaving 17 bases between them. The CDR3 loop spans 15 amino acids. In DNA, the CDR3 is TGTGCCAGCAGCAGCCCCCCGGAGGTCGCCGGGGAGCTGTTTTTT. As protein: CASSSPPEVAGELFF.

There are many counts of this clonotype. The junction does not match germline at one end; this may be a read error. The V call is TRBV20-1, the J call TRBJ1-6; 7 bases align to TRBD1. The CDR3 contains 15 residues. CDR1 and CDR2 from the germline V gene are DFQATT and SNEGSKA (reference sequence). CDR3 nucleotide sequence: TGCAGTGCTAGAGATGAGACAGGGTTCAATTCACCCCTCAACTTT. This codes for CSARDETGFNSPLNF.

This clonotype was detected ten times or more. The chain carries TRBV12-3 or TRBV12-4 and TRBJ1-1; D not certain. The CDR3 is 14 amino acids. V lost 3 bases to trimming and J lost 4 bases, with 12 bases between them. The CDR3 nucleotides are TGTGCCAGCAGTTTGGGTTCCCGGAGCACTGAAGCTTTCTTT. Amino acid sequence: CASSLGSRSTEAFF.

In this sample, this clonotype turned up many times. V gene TRBV2 combines with J gene TRBJ2-5; tentative D call: TRBD2 (5 bases). Germline V CDR1 and CDR2: SNHLY, FYNNEI. This CDR3 has 14 residues. V was pared by 7 bases and J by 5 bases, with 17 bases between. This CDR3 reads CASIRRPGVETQYF. DNA of the CDR3: TGTGCCAGCATCCGTAGACCCGGGGTGGAGACCCAGTACTTC.

This clonotype was seen at least ten times. This chain joins TRBV20-1 and TRBJ1-1, with a tentative D call TRBD1 (5 bases). Trimming shortened V by 6 bases and J by 10 bases, and 21 bases separated the two germline ends. The CDR3 runs to 13 residues. The germline V gene encodes CDR1 DFQATT and CDR2 SNEGSKA (reference sequence). The CDR3 DNA is TGCAGTGCCAGCCCCTCGGGGGAATATAGAGCTTTCTTT. Its translation is CSASPSGEYRAFF.

This clonotype came up many times. The gene calls are TRBV27 and TRBJ2-2, with D maybe TRBD1 (6 bases). The length of the CDR3 is 14 residues. From germline, CDR1 is MNHEY and CDR2 SMNVEV (reference sequence). The V end was cut by 6 bases, the J end by 7 bases, with 15 bases between. The CDR3 spells CASRASGVGGELFF. CDR3 in DNA: TGTGCCAGCAGGGCGTCAGGGGTTGGCGGGGAGCTGTTTTTT.

This clonotype was counted many times. The rearrangement links TRBV12-3 or TRBV12-4 to TRBJ1-1; no clear D gene. V lost 5 bases to trimming and J lost 10 bases, with 14 bases between them. The CDR3 sequence is 12 residues long. CDR3 DNA: TGTGCCAGCAGTCTATCCCGGAGGGTAGCTTTCTTT. Protein product: CASSLSRRVAFF.

This clonotype was observed at least ten times. The genes are TRBV10-2 and TRBJ1-1; the match to TRBD1 covers 7 bases. This CDR3 contains 13 residues. V trimming: 7 bases; J trimming: 1 base; junction bases outside the gene matches: 3. The germline gives CDR1 WSHSY, CDR2 SAAADI. The CDR3 bases are TGCGCCAGCATCGGACAGGCGAACACTGAAGCTTTCTTT. Protein product: CASIGQANTEAFF.

This clonotype came up many times. The CDR3 DNA reads as TGCAGTGCTAGCGTCAGCAATCAGCCCCAGCATTTT. Protein sequence: CSASVSNQPQHF. The chain links TRBV20-1 to TRBJ1-5; D uncertain. Germline V lookup: CDR1 DFQATT, CDR2 SNEGSKA (reference sequence). The CDR3 extends over 12 amino acids. Trimming left V 3 bases short and J 1 base short, with 4 bases between.

This clonotype showed up many times. The chain combines TRBV6-6 with TRBJ2-2; TRBD2 agrees at 9 bases. Germline V CDR1 and CDR2: MNHNY, SVGAGI (reference sequence). After removal of 1 base from V and 1 base from J, the junction contained 1 base not matched to a gene. The CDR3 spans 16 residues. The CDR3 nucleotides are TGTGCCAGCAGTTACTTAGCGGGGGTGAACACCGGGGAGCTGTTTTTT. Translation: CASSYLAGVNTGELFF.

This clonotype was counted ten times or more. The chain's CDR3 is CASRGGRKLAAEAFF. The DNA of the CDR3 is TGCGCCAGTCGCGGGGGGAGGAAATTGGCTGCTGAAGCTTTCTTT. The chain is built from TRBV5-1 and TRBJ1-1; perhaps TRBD1 as D (5 bases). The CDR3 is 15 residues long. The germline V and J ends were trimmed by 8 bases and 6 bases, with 23 bases remaining between them. Germline V gene lookup returns CDR1 SGHRS and CDR2 YFSETQ.

This clonotype was observed at least ten times. The chain carries TRBV28 and TRBJ1-6, with unresolved D. Germline CDR1 reads MDHEN; CDR2 reads SYDVKM. The CDR3 is 12 residues long. V lost 6 bases, J lost 7 bases, and 7 bases lay in between. This CDR3 reads CASRLGNSPLHF. CDR3 coding DNA: TGTGCCAGCAGGCTAGGGAATTCACCCCTCCACTTT.

This clonotype was observed a few times. This chain joins TRBV11-3 and TRBJ2-3, with TRBD2 matching over 11 bases. The junction had 7 bases not matched to a gene; V was cut back by 5 bases and J by 0 bases. CDR1 is SGHNT, CDR2 YENEEA, per germline. The CDR3 runs to 17 residues. CDR3 sequence reads: CASSQTTSGKSTDTQYF. As DNA, the CDR3 is TGTGCCAGCAGCCAGACGACTAGCGGGAAGAGCACAGATACGCAGTATTTT.

This clonotype appeared many times. The V and J genes are TRBV5-1 and TRBJ1-2; 10 bases are a match to TRBD1. The CDR3 spans 16 residues. V lost 4 bases and J lost 6; bases outside the gene matches: 12. CDR1 SGHRS and CDR2 YFSETQ come from the germline V gene. The CDR3: CASSVRQGAILNGYTF. The CDR3 DNA sequence: TGCGCCAGCAGCGTGCGACAGGGGGCGATTCTTAATGGCTACACCTTC.